This T cell receptor beta chain was captured by sequencing in a study of cytomegalovirus exposure and HLA in healthy donors. Study-level findings and limits: The likely origin of a cluster of highly shared sequence variants was a sequencing artifact. With further analysis later on, most CMV-associated TCR beta chains appeared HLA-restricted.

CDR1 MDHEN and CDR2 SYDVKM come from the germline V gene. This CDR3 has 17 residues. Trimming cost V 5 bases and J 9 bases; bases outside gene matches: 14. On this clone: Its antigen is not known.

Primers: 60 Vbeta forward and 13 Jbeta reverse. Libraries were prepared by immunoSEQ multiplex PCR; TCRdb keeps only in-frame clonotypes and omits some of them. The profile shows roughly 100,000 clones, more than 55% of them singletons. The receptor's source is a woman aged 45-60 years in good health and CMV-seropositive. Sequencing input: PBMCs. This rearrangement joins TRBV28 to TRBJ2-3, with 13 bases that match TRBD2. CDR3 DNA: TGTGCCAGCAGTACTCCGCGACTAGCGGGGGGTGCCCTAACGCAGTATTTT. This codes for CASSTPRLAGGALTQYF.